This is a list of T cell receptor beta chains from one sample in a study of cytomegalovirus exposure and HLA in healthy donors. The table came from immunoSEQ multiplex PCR; TCRdb's copy has only in-frame clones and leaves some out. The table has some 99,000 clones, 69% seen once; the top ten hold 1.2%. Specimen: PBMCs. The origin of the receptors is a female donor in good health and CMV-seronegative. Each CDR3 is given with its conserved first and last residue. The order of the fields is CDR3 length, D gene, V gene, J gene, clone size, CDR3 DNA, CDR3 protein. The D gene is left open where the match is weak. Size values are once, few and many counts, or a class for expanded clones, and some rows have none.

len: 17
d_gene: TRBD2
v_gene: TRBV15
j_gene: TRBJ2-1
abundance: few
CDR3nt: TGTGCCACCAGCAGAGATCGAAGCGGGAGCTCCTACAATGAGCAGTTCTTC
CDR3aa: CATSRDRSGSSYNEQFF

len: 15
d_gene: .
v_gene: TRBV18
j_gene: TRBJ2-5
abundance: .
CDR3nt: TGTGCCAGCTCACCGACGGGAGCCGCCGGGGAGACCCAGTACTTC
CDR3aa: CASSPTGAAGETQYF

len: 14
d_gene: .
v_gene: TRBV5-5
j_gene: TRBJ2-7
abundance: few
CDR3nt: TGTGCCAGCAAGTCCCAAACAGGTTCCTACGAGCAGTACTTC
CDR3aa: CASKSQTGSYEQYF

len: 15
d_gene: .
v_gene: TRBV7-9
j_gene: TRBJ2-5
abundance: once
CDR3nt: TGTGCCAGCAGCTTAGCCCTAGGACTTCGGGAGACCCAGTACTTC
CDR3aa: CASSLALGLRETQYF

len: 15
d_gene: .
v_gene: TRBV10-3
j_gene: TRBJ1-1
abundance: .
CDR3nt: TGTGCCATCAGTGAGTCGGCGAGGATGAACACTGAAGCTTTCTTT
CDR3aa: CAISESARMNTEAFF

len: 16
d_gene: TRBD1
v_gene: TRBV11-1
j_gene: TRBJ1-1
abundance: .
CDR3nt: TGTGCCAGCAGCACTCGGACAGGGGGGATGAACACTGAAGCTTTCTTT
CDR3aa: CASSTRTGGMNTEAFF

len: 17
d_gene: TRBD2
v_gene: TRBV5-1
j_gene: TRBJ2-3
abundance: .
CDR3nt: TGCGCCAGCAGCTTGATGGTCGCGGGGGGTCTCACAGATACGCAGTATTTT
CDR3aa: CASSLMVAGGLTDTQYF

len: 14
d_gene: .
v_gene: TRBV25-1
j_gene: TRBJ1-5
abundance: .
CDR3nt: TGTGCCAGCAGCGCCCAGGGTAGCAATCAGCCCCAGCATTTT
CDR3aa: CASSAQGSNQPQHF

len: 12
d_gene: .
v_gene: TRBV6-5
j_gene: TRBJ1-2
abundance: .
CDR3nt: TGTGCCAGCAGGACAGGTTTCTATGGCTACACCTTC
CDR3aa: CASRTGFYGYTF

len: 15
d_gene: .
v_gene: TRBV5-1
j_gene: TRBJ1-1
abundance: .
CDR3nt: TGCGCCAGCAGCGACAAGGGCAGACTCTCCGGGGGAGCTTTCTTT
CDR3aa: CASSDKGRLSGGAFF

len: 12
d_gene: .
v_gene: TRBV6-1
j_gene: TRBJ2-3
abundance: .
CDR3nt: TGTGCCAGCAGTGCCCCCATGGATACGCAGTATTTT
CDR3aa: CASSAPMDTQYF

len: 15
d_gene: TRBD1
v_gene: TRBV28
j_gene: TRBJ1-5
abundance: .
CDR3nt: TGTGCCAGCAGCCGGACAGGGCTACACAATCAGCCCCAGCATTTT
CDR3aa: CASSRTGLHNQPQHF

len: 16
d_gene: .
v_gene: TRBV7-6
j_gene: TRBJ1-6
abundance: .
CDR3nt: TGTGCCAGCAGCTCTCAGGGTCAGGCCTATAATTCACCCCTCCACTTT
CDR3aa: CASSSQGQAYNSPLHF

len: 16
d_gene: .
v_gene: TRBV5-6
j_gene: TRBJ2-1
abundance: .
CDR3nt: TGTGCCAGCAGCTTAATTTTGGCCCACGCCTCCAATGAGCAGTTCTTC
CDR3aa: CASSLILAHASNEQFF

len: 15
d_gene: .
v_gene: TRBV6-6
j_gene: TRBJ2-3
abundance: .
CDR3nt: TGTGCCAGCAGTCTCCTAGCAGTTAGCACAGATACGCAGTATTTT
CDR3aa: CASSLLAVSTDTQYF

len: 17
d_gene: TRBD2
v_gene: TRBV18
j_gene: TRBJ2-1
abundance: few
CDR3nt: TGTGCCAGCTCACCTACTTTAGCGGGGGGACGCTACAATGAGCAGTTCTTC
CDR3aa: CASSPTLAGGRYNEQFF

len: 15
d_gene: .
v_gene: TRBV10-3
j_gene: TRBJ1-5
abundance: few
CDR3nt: TGTGCCATCAGTGGGGCCGAATATAGCAATCAGCCCCAGCATTTT
CDR3aa: CAISGAEYSNQPQHF

len: 13
d_gene: .
v_gene: TRBV4-1
j_gene: TRBJ1-3
abundance: many
CDR3nt: TGCGCCAGCAGCCGGTCAGGGGAAAACACCATATATTTT
CDR3aa: CASSRSGENTIYF

len: 14
d_gene: .
v_gene: TRBV27
j_gene: TRBJ1-5
abundance: .
CDR3nt: TGTGCCAGCAGTTTAGGAGGGGTCGGTCAGCCCCAGCATTTT
CDR3aa: CASSLGGVGQPQHF

len: 15
d_gene: .
v_gene: TRBV14
j_gene: TRBJ2-5
abundance: .
CDR3nt: TGTGCCAGCAGCCAAGATCGAGACTCCGAAGAGACCCAGTACTTC
CDR3aa: CASSQDRDSEETQYF

len: 13
d_gene: TRBD1
v_gene: TRBV5-8
j_gene: TRBJ2-7
abundance: .
CDR3nt: TGTGCCAGCAGCTTCGGACAGGGCGACGAGCAGTACTTC
CDR3aa: CASSFGQGDEQYF

len: 18
d_gene: TRBD2
v_gene: TRBV4-1
j_gene: TRBJ2-5
abundance: .
CDR3nt: TGCGCCAGCAGCCAAGATGGGGGTAGCGGGGGTTACCAAGAGACCCAGTACTTC
CDR3aa: CASSQDGGSGGYQETQYF

len: 14
d_gene: TRBD2
v_gene: TRBV6-5
j_gene: TRBJ2-7
abundance: .
CDR3nt: TGTGCCAGCAGCGCTAGCGGGAAATCCTACGAGCAGTACTTC
CDR3aa: CASSASGKSYEQYF

len: 16
d_gene: .
v_gene: TRBV7-6
j_gene: TRBJ2-1
abundance: .
CDR3nt: TGTGCCAGCAGCTTATTCCGGGAGAATATGTTGGTTGAGCAGTTCTTC
CDR3aa: CASSLFRENMLVEQFF

len: 16
d_gene: .
v_gene: TRBV4-1
j_gene: TRBJ1-5
abundance: .
CDR3nt: TGCGCCACCCTAGAGGAGGGAGCCTACGGCAATCAGCCCCAGCATTTT
CDR3aa: CATLEEGAYGNQPQHF

len: 18
d_gene: TRBD2
v_gene: TRBV28
j_gene: TRBJ2-4
abundance: .
CDR3nt: TGTGCCAGCAGTTTAGAACTAGCGGGAGGCCTAGCCAAAAACATTCAGTACTTC
CDR3aa: CASSLELAGGLAKNIQYF

len: 15
d_gene: TRBD1
v_gene: TRBV6-5
j_gene: TRBJ1-2
abundance: .
CDR3nt: TGTGCCAGCAGTGTACAAACAGGGGGCGGGGGTGGCTACACCTTC
CDR3aa: CASSVQTGGGGGYTF

len: 14
d_gene: .
v_gene: TRBV9
j_gene: TRBJ1-2
abundance: few
CDR3nt: TGTGCCAGCAGCGTAGTATCAGGGGCGGAAGGCTACACCTTC
CDR3aa: CASSVVSGAEGYTF

len: 14
d_gene: .
v_gene: TRBV7-9
j_gene: TRBJ2-2
abundance: .
CDR3nt: TGTGCCAGCAGCTTCCACACAGGCACCGGGGAGCTGTTTTTT
CDR3aa: CASSFHTGTGELFF

len: 14
d_gene: TRBD2
v_gene: TRBV19
j_gene: TRBJ2-2
abundance: few
CDR3nt: TGTGCCAGTAGCTGGGGGACTAGCGTCGGGGAGCTGTTTTTT
CDR3aa: CASSWGTSVGELFF

len: 15
d_gene: TRBD1
v_gene: TRBV19
j_gene: TRBJ1-1
abundance: .
CDR3nt: TGTGCCAGTAGTATTCGTCGACAGGGGAACACTGAAGCTTTCTTT
CDR3aa: CASSIRRQGNTEAFF

len: 14
d_gene: TRBD1
v_gene: TRBV19
j_gene: TRBJ1-2
abundance: .
CDR3nt: TGTGCCAGTAGTATGAGGGACAGGGCAAATGGCTACACCTTC
CDR3aa: CASSMRDRANGYTF

len: 16
d_gene: .
v_gene: TRBV28
j_gene: TRBJ1-4
abundance: once
CDR3nt: TGTGCCAGCAGGGGGTTAGGGGCTCAGGTTAATGAAAAACTGTTTTTT
CDR3aa: CASRGLGAQVNEKLFF

len: 13
d_gene: .
v_gene: TRBV6-1
j_gene: TRBJ2-7
abundance: .
CDR3nt: TGTGCCAGCAGGGAGGGACTTGCCAGGGAGCAGTACTTC
CDR3aa: CASREGLAREQYF

len: 15
d_gene: .
v_gene: TRBV10-3
j_gene: TRBJ2-1
abundance: .
CDR3nt: TGTGCCATCAGTGAGACTACTTATTCCTACAATGAGCAGTTCTTC
CDR3aa: CAISETTYSYNEQFF

len: 14
d_gene: .
v_gene: TRBV30
j_gene: TRBJ1-2
abundance: .
CDR3nt: TGTGCCTGGAGTGTATCTATTAACAGGGATGGCTACACCTTC
CDR3aa: CAWSVSINRDGYTF

len: 16
d_gene: .
v_gene: TRBV6-6
j_gene: TRBJ1-5
abundance: .
CDR3nt: TGTGCCAGCAGTTCCCTGGGGAGGGCGGGCAATCAGCCCCAGCATTTT
CDR3aa: CASSSLGRAGNQPQHF

len: 16
d_gene: TRBD1
v_gene: TRBV27
j_gene: TRBJ1-1
abundance: .
CDR3nt: TGTGCCAGCAGTTTATTAACCGGACAGGGGGTCACTGAAGCTTTCTTT
CDR3aa: CASSLLTGQGVTEAFF

len: 14
d_gene: TRBD1
v_gene: TRBV19
j_gene: TRBJ2-3
abundance: .
CDR3nt: TGTGCCAGTAGGCCCGGGACAGGGGAGGATACGCAGTATTTT
CDR3aa: CASRPGTGEDTQYF

len: 15
d_gene: .
v_gene: TRBV4-2
j_gene: TRBJ2-7
abundance: few
CDR3nt: TGTGCCAGCAGCCAAGAACTGCCCCTCGCCTACGAGCAGTACTTC
CDR3aa: CASSQELPLAYEQYF

len: 13
d_gene: .
v_gene: TRBV6-1
j_gene: TRBJ2-7
abundance: few
CDR3nt: TGTGCCAGCAGTCTCGACACCCCCTACGAGCAGTACTTC
CDR3aa: CASSLDTPYEQYF

len: 14
d_gene: TRBD1
v_gene: TRBV2
j_gene: TRBJ1-5
abundance: few
CDR3nt: TGTGCCAGCACTGCAGGGGGAGGCAATCAGCCCCAGCATTTT
CDR3aa: CASTAGGGNQPQHF

len: 14
d_gene: .
v_gene: TRBV2
j_gene: TRBJ2-6
abundance: .
CDR3nt: TGTGCCAGCTTGGAGGGCTCTGGGGCCAACGTCCTGACTTTC
CDR3aa: CASLEGSGANVLTF

len: 17
d_gene: .
v_gene: TRBV19
j_gene: TRBJ1-3
abundance: .
CDR3nt: TGTGCCAGTAGTGGCGGACAGCGAGCGGGGTCGGGAAACACCATATATTTT
CDR3aa: CASSGGQRAGSGNTIYF

len: 15
d_gene: TRBD1
v_gene: TRBV2
j_gene: TRBJ1-2
abundance: .
CDR3nt: TGTGCCAACGATATATCCCCAGGGGGCGGCTATGGCTACACCTTC
CDR3aa: CANDISPGGGYGYTF

len: 16
d_gene: .
v_gene: TRBV7-9
j_gene: TRBJ1-2
abundance: few
CDR3nt: TGTGCCAGCAGCGCCTGGGCGGGGAGAGCTTACTATGGCTACACCTTC
CDR3aa: CASSAWAGRAYYGYTF

len: 13
d_gene: TRBD1
v_gene: TRBV14
j_gene: TRBJ1-1
abundance: few
CDR3nt: TGTGCCAGCAGCCCTCGGACAGGGTGGGAAGCTTTCTTT
CDR3aa: CASSPRTGWEAFF

len: 14
d_gene: TRBD1
v_gene: TRBV28
j_gene: TRBJ1-5
abundance: once
CDR3nt: TGTGCCAGCAGTATTGGGACAGGGAATCAGCCCCAGCATTTT
CDR3aa: CASSIGTGNQPQHF

len: 11
d_gene: .
v_gene: TRBV7-2
j_gene: TRBJ2-7
abundance: .
CDR3nt: TGTGCCAGCAGCTGGACAGACGAGCAGTACTTC
CDR3aa: CASSWTDEQYF

len: 16
d_gene: TRBD2
v_gene: TRBV19
j_gene: TRBJ2-3
abundance: .
CDR3nt: TGTGCCAGTAGTAATACCCGACTAGCCTACACAGATACGCAGTATTTT
CDR3aa: CASSNTRLAYTDTQYF

len: 13
d_gene: TRBD1
v_gene: TRBV6-1
j_gene: TRBJ1-1
abundance: few
CDR3nt: TGTGCCAGCAGTGGGGACAGGAACACTGAAGCTTTCTTT
CDR3aa: CASSGDRNTEAFF

len: 15
d_gene: TRBD1
v_gene: TRBV18
j_gene: TRBJ2-3
abundance: .
CDR3nt: TGTGCCAGCTCACCGACAGGGGGTGCCACAGATACGCAGTATTTT
CDR3aa: CASSPTGGATDTQYF

len: 15
d_gene: .
v_gene: TRBV15
j_gene: TRBJ2-6
abundance: .
CDR3nt: TGTGCAACGCACGGGGGTGTCCCTGGGGCCAACGTCCTGACTTTC
CDR3aa: CATHGGVPGANVLTF

len: 19
d_gene: .
v_gene: TRBV27
j_gene: TRBJ2-3
abundance: .
CDR3nt: TGTGCCAGCAGCCCCAGTCAATTGGGGGCCCTCCCTTACACAGATACGCAGTATTTT
CDR3aa: CASSPSQLGALPYTDTQYF

len: 16
d_gene: .
v_gene: TRBV6-5
j_gene: TRBJ1-1
abundance: few
CDR3nt: TGTGCCAGCAGTTACCTACCGTGGGGGGAGAACACTGAAGCTTTCTTT
CDR3aa: CASSYLPWGENTEAFF